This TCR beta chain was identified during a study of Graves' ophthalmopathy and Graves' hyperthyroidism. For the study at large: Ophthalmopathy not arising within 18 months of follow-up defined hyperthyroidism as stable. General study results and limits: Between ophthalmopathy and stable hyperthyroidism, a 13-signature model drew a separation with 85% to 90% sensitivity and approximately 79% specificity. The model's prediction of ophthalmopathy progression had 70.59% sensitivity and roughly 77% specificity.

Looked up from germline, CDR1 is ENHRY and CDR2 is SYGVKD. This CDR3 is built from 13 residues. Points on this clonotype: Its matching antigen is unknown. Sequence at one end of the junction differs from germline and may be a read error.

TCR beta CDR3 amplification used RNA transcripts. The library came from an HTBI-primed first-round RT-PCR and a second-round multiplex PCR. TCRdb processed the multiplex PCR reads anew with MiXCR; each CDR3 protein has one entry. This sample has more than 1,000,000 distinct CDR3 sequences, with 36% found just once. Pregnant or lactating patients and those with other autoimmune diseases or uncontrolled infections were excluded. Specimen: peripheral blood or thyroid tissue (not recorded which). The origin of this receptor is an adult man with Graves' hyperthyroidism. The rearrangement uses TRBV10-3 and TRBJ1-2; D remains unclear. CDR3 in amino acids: CAIGEQVGYGYTF. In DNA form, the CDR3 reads TGTGCCATCGGTGAGCAGGTCGGCTATGGCTACACCTTC.